The 11 T cell receptor beta chains below all came from one sample that was sequenced in a study of T cell responses to AZD1222 COVID-19 vaccine. Produced via immunoSEQ multiplex PCR; TCRdb's table is partial and in-frame only. The sample has some 99,000 clones; 85% to 90% are singletons. The sequences come from peripheral blood, collected 28 days after the second AZD1222 dose. The source is an adult who received the AZD1222 COVID-19 vaccine.

The chain is built from TRBV18 and TRBJ2-1; D not resolved. The CDR3 runs 12 residues. The germline gives CDR1 KGHSH, CDR2 LQKENI. The V and J ends lost 2 bases and 7 bases respectively, with 6 bases between them. CDR3 residues: CASSPYGNEQFF. The CDR3 DNA reads as TGTGCCAGCTCACCATATGGTAATGAGCAGTTCTTC. The variable domain in full, with the rest retrieved from reference TRBV18 and TRBJ2-1, is NAGVMQNPRHLVRRRGQEARLRCSPMKGHSHVYWYRQLPEEGLKFMVYLQKENIIDESGMPKERFSAEFPKEGPSILRIQQVVRGDSAAYFCASSPYGNEQFFGPGTRLTVL.

V usage is TRBV5-4 and J usage is TRBJ1-3, with TRBD1 identical over 8 bases. CDR3 size: 14 residues. Germline CDR1 SGHNT, CDR2 YYREEE (reference sequence). With V trimmed by 0 bases and J by 4 bases, 0 bases remained unmatched. CDR3 residues: CASSLGTGGNTIYF. In DNA, the CDR3 is TGTGCCAGCAGCTTGGGGACAGGGGGAAACACCATATATTTT.

This clone was detected once. V usage is TRBV2 and J usage is TRBJ1-6, with D uncertain. Germline loops: CDR1 SNHLY, CDR2 FYNNEI. The V end was cut by 6 bases, the J end by 10 bases, with 10 bases between. This CDR3 region has 12 residues. As DNA, the CDR3 is TGTGCCAGCAGCCTCAAGTGGTCACCCCTCCACTTT. Its translation is CASSLKWSPLHF.

The chain is built from TRBV18 and TRBJ1-1, with D tentatively TRBD1 (6 bases). Germline V lookup: CDR1 KGHSH, CDR2 LQKENI. This CDR3 is 14 amino acids long. Trimming took off 6 bases at V and 3 bases at J, with 14 bases between the two ends. CDR3 bases: TGTGCCAGCTCCTCTATTGAGGGGGACACTGAAGCTTTCTTT. This encodes CASSSIEGDTEAFF. The entire variable domain, with the rest obtained from reference TRBV18 and TRBJ1-1, is as follows: NAGVMQNPRHLVRRRGQEARLRCSPMKGHSHVYWYRQLPEEGLKFMVYLQKENIIDESGMPKERFSAEFPKEGPSILRIQQVVRGDSAAYFCASSSIEGDTEAFFGQGTRLTVV.

This clone was seen only once. The chain links TRBV12-3 or TRBV12-4 to TRBJ2-7; 7 bases fit TRBD1. The V segment lost 2 bases and the J segment 5 bases; nucleotides outside the gene matches: 3. The CDR3 has 13 residues. As DNA, the CDR3 is TGTGCCAGCAGTTTACAGACAGGGAACGAGCAGTACTTC. Translated: CASSLQTGNEQYF.

This clone was recorded once. The chain has TRBV19 and TRBJ1-1, with 7 bases matching TRBD1. This CDR3 has 13 amino acids. The ends lost 2 bases at V and 7 bases at J; junction bases unmatched: 4. Germline V CDR1 and CDR2: LNHDA, SQIVND (reference sequence). In DNA, the CDR3 is TGTGCCAGTAGTATAAGGGGGCAAGTTGAAGCTTTCTTT. It encodes CASSIRGQVEAFF.

Details on this clone: At the DNA level, this CDR3 is encoded by other sequences in the same sample as well. The chain recombines TRBV5-4 with TRBJ1-2; perhaps TRBD1 as D (5 bases). Deletions cut 4 bases from V and 2 bases from J, with 15 bases between. The CDR3 is 15 residues long. Germline V gives CDR1 SGHNT, CDR2 YYREEE (reference sequence). This chain's CDR3 is CASSGGLGTNYGYTF. The CDR3 nucleotides read TGTGCCAGCAGCGGGGGTTTAGGTACGAACTATGGCTACACCTTC.

V gene TRBV11-2 combines with J gene TRBJ2-7; D is perhaps TRBD1 (8 bases). This CDR3 has 15 residues. Germline CDR1 reads SGHAT; CDR2 reads FQNNGV. V shed 5 bases and J shed 0 bases, with 14 bases lying between them. This CDR3 is CASSERDRSSYEQYF. As DNA, the CDR3 is TGTGCCAGCAGCGAGCGGGACAGGAGCTCCTACGAGCAGTACTTC.

The chain recombines TRBV3-1 (or the pseudogene TRBV3-2) with TRBJ2-7, with TRBD2 identical over 8 bases. With V trimmed by 2 bases and J by 0 bases, 9 bases remained unmatched. The CDR3 totals 17 residues. In germline, CDR1 is LGHDT, CDR2 YNNKEL (reference sequence). This CDR3 reads CASSQSPGGGGSYEQYF. DNA for the CDR3: TGTGCCAGCAGCCAATCCCCGGGGGGGGGCGGCTCCTACGAGCAGTACTTC.

The chain uses TRBV6-1 and TRBJ2-1; 8 bases match TRBD2. The V gene end was trimmed by 3 bases and the J gene end by 2 bases; junction bases not matched to a gene: 3. Germline V CDR1 and CDR2: MNHNS, SASEGT. This CDR3 comprises 15 residues. The CDR3 region has the DNA TGTGCCAGCAGTGATAGCGGGACTACCTACAATGAGCAGTTCTTC. Translating it yields CASSDSGTTYNEQFF.

V usage is TRBV11-2 and J usage is TRBJ2-7; no clear D gene. The CDR3 contains 12 residues. Trimming removed 1 base at V and 6 bases at J, with 7 bases between. Germline CDR1 reads SGHAT; CDR2 reads FQNNGV. Here the CDR3 DNA reads TGTGCCAGCAGCTTAGCCCTCGCCGAGCAGTACTTC. Amino acid sequence: CASSLALAEQYF.